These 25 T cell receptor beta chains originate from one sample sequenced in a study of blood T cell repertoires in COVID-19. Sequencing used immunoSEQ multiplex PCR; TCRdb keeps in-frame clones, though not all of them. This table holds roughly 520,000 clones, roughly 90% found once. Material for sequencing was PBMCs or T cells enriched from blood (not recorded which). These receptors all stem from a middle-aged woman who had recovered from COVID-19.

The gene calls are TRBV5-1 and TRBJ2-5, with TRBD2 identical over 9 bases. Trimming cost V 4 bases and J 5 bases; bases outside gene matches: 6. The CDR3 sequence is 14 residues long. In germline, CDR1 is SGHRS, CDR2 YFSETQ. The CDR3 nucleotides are TGCGCCAGCAGCAAAGCGGGAGGATGGGAGACCCAGTACTTC. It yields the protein CASSKAGGWETQYF.

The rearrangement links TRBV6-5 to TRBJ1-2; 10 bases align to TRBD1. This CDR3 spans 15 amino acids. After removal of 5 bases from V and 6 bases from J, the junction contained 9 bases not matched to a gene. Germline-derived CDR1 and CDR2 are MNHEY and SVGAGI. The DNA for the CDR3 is TGTGCCAGCAGTCTAACTGACAGGGGGCTACATGGCTACACCTTC. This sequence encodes CASSLTDRGLHGYTF.

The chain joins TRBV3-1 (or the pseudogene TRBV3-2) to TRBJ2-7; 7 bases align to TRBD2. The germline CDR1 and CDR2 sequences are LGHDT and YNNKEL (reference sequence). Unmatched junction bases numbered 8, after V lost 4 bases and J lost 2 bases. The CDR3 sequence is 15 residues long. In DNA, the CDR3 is TGTGCCAGCAGCCGTTGGCGGGAGAGGACCTACGAGCAGTACTTC. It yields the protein CASSRWRERTYEQYF.

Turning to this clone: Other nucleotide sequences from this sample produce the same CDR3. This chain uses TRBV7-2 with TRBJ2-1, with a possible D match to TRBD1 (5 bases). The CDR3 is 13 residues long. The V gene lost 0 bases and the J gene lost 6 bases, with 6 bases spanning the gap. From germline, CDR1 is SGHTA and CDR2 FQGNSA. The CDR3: CASSLARVNEQFF. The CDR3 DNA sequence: TGTGCCAGCAGCTTAGCCAGGGTCAATGAGCAGTTCTTC.

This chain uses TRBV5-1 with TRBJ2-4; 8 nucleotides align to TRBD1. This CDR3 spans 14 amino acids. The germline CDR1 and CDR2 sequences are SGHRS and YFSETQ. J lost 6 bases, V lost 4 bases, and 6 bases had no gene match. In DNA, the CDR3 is TGCGCCAGCAGCCCGGACAGGGTGGGAAACATTCAGTACTTC. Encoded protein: CASSPDRVGNIQYF. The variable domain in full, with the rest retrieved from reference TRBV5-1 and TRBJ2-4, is KAGVTQTPRYLIKTRGQQVTLSCSPISGHRSVSWYQQTPGQGLQFLFEYFSETQRNKGNFPGRFSGRQFSNSRSEMNVSTLELGDSALYLCASSPDRVGNIQYFGAGTRLSVL.

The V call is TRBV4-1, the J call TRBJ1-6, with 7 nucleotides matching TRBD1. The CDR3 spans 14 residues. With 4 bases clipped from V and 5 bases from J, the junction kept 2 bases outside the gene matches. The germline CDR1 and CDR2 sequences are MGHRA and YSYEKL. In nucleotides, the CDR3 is TGCGCCAGCAGCCCACAGGGGAATAATTCACCCCTCCACTTT. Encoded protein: CASSPQGNNSPLHF.

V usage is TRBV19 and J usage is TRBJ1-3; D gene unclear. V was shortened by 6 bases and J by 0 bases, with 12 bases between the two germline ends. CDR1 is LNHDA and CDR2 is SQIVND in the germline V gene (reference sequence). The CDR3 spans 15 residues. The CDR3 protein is CASSPSRVSGNTIYF. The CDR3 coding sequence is TGTGCCAGTAGCCCATCGCGGGTCTCTGGAAACACCATATATTTT.

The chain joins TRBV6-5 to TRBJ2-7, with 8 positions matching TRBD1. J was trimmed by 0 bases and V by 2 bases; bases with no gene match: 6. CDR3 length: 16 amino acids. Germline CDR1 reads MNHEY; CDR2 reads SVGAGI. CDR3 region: CASSYTGRGPSYEQYF. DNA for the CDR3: TGTGCCAGCAGTTACACGGGCAGGGGGCCCTCCTACGAGCAGTACTTC.

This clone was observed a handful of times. CDR3 in amino acids: CAISESTSGSLSTDTQYF. The CDR3 region has the DNA TGTGCCATCAGTGAGTCGACTAGCGGGAGCCTCAGCACAGATACGCAGTATTTT. The gene calls are TRBV10-3 and TRBJ2-3; 12 nucleotides match TRBD2. The CDR3 contains 18 residues. Germline V gene sequence: CDR1 ENHRY, CDR2 SYGVKD. J lost 0 bases, V lost 0 bases, and 4 bases had no gene match.

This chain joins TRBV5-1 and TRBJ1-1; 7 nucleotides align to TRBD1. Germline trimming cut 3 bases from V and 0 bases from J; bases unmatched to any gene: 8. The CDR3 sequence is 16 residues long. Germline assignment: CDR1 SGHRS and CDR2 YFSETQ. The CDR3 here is CASSSGQGVMNTEAFF. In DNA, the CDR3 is TGCGCCAGCAGCTCTGGGCAGGGGGTTATGAACACTGAAGCTTTCTTT.

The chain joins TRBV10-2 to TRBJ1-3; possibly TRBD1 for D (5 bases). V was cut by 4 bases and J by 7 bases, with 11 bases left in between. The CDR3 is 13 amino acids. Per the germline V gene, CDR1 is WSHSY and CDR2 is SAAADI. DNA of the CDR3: TGCGCCAGCAGTGTGGGAGGGGTGAACACCATATATTTT. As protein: CASSVGGVNTIYF.

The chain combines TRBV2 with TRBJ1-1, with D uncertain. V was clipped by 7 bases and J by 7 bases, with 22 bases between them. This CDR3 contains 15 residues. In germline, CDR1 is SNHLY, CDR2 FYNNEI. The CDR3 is CASTQRTATDFEAFF. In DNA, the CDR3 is TGTGCCAGCACCCAACGGACTGCTACGGATTTTGAAGCTTTCTTT.

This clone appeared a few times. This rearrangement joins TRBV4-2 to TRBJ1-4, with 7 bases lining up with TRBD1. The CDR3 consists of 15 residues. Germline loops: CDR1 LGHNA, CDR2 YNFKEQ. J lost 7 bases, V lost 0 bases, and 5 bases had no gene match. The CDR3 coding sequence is TGTGCCAGCAGCCAAGATGGACAGGCGATTGAAAAACTGTTTTTT. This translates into CASSQDGQAIEKLFF.

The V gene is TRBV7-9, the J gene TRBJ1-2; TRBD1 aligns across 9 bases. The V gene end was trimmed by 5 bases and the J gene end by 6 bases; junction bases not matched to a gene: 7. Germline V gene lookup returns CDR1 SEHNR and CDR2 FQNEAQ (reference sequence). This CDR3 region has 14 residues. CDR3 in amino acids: CASSHSGQGNGYTF. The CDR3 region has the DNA TGTGCCAGCAGCCATTCGGGACAGGGAAATGGCTACACCTTC.

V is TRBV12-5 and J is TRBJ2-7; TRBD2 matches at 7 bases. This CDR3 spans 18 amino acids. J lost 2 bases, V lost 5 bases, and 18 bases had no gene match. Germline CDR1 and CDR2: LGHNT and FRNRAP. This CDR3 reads CASGLTFSGTKWTYEQYF. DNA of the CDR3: TGTGCTAGTGGTCTGACCTTCTCCGGGACTAAATGGACCTACGAGCAGTACTTC.

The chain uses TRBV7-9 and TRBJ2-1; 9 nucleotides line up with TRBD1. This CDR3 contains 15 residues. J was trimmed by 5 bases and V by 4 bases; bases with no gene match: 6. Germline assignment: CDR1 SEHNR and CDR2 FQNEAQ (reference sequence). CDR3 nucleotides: TGTGCCAGCAGCTCGGCCGGGACAGGGAACAATGAGCAGTTCTTC. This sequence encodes CASSSAGTGNNEQFF.

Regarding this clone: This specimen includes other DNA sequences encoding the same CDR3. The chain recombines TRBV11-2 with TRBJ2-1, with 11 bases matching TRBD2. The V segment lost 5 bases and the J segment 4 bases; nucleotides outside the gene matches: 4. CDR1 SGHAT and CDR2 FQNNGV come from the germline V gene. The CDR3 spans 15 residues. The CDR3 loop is CASSLLAGVYNEQFF. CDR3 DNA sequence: TGTGCCAGCAGCCTACTAGCGGGAGTATACAATGAGCAGTTCTTC. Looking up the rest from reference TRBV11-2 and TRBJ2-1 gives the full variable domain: EAGVAQSPRYKIIEKRQSVAFWCNPISGHATLYWYQQILGQGPKLLIQFQNNGVVDDSQLPKDRFSAERLKGVDSTLKIQPAKLEDSAVYLCASSLLAGVYNEQFFGPGTRLTVL.

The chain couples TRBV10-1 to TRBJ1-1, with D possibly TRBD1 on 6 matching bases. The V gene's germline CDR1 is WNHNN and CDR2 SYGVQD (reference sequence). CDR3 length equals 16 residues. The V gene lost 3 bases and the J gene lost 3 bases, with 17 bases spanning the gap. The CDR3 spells CASSEHRAVSYTEAFF. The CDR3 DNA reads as TGCGCCAGCAGTGAACACAGGGCGGTATCTTACACTGAAGCTTTCTTT.

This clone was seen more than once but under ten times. The CDR3, as DNA: TGTGCCAGCAGCCAGCAGGGTTTCAGCCAGCCCCAGCATTTT. Translated: CASSQQGFSQPQHF. The chain employs TRBV3-1 (or the pseudogene TRBV3-2) and TRBJ1-5; D is possibly TRBD1 (5 bases). The V gene's germline CDR1 is LGHDT and CDR2 YNNKEL (reference sequence). The CDR3 covers 14 residues. V was shortened by 3 bases and J by 7 bases, with 13 bases between the two germline ends.

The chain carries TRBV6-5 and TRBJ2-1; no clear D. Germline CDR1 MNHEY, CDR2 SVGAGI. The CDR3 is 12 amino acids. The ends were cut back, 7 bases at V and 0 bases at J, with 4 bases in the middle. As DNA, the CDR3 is TGTGCCAGCACCGGCTCCTACAATGAGCAGTTCTTC. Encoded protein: CASTGSYNEQFF.

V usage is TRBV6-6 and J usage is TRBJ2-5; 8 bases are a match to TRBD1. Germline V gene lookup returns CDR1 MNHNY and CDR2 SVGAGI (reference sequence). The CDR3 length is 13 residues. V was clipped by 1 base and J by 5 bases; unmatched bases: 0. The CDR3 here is CASSYYRGETQYF. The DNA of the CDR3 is TGTGCCAGCAGTTACTACAGGGGGGAGACCCAGTACTTC.

The CDR3 DNA is TGTGCCAGCAGCTCCGGGGACACACACACCCCAATCCAGTTCTTC. This translates into CASSSGDTHTPIQFF. The chain carries TRBV7-9 and TRBJ2-1, with a tentative D call TRBD1 (6 bases). This CDR3 region has 15 residues. Germline CDR1 is SEHNR and CDR2 is FQNEAQ (reference sequence). The germline V and J ends were trimmed by 4 bases and 13 bases, with 23 bases remaining between them.

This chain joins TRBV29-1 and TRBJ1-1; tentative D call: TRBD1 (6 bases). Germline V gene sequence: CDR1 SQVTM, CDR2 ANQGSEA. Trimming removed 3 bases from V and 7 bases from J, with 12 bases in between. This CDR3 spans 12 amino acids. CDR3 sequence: CSVDGGRSEAFF. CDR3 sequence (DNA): TGCAGCGTTGACGGGGGGCGTAGTGAAGCTTTCTTT.

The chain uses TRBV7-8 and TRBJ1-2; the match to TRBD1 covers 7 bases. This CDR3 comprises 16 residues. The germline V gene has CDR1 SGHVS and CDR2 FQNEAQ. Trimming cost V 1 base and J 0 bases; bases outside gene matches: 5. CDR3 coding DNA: TGTGCCAGCAGCTTAGGGAGGGGGCGGGCTAACTATGGCTACACCTTC. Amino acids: CASSLGRGRANYGYTF. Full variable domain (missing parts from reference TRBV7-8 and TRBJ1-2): GAGVSQSPRYKVAKRGQDVALRCDPISGHVSLFWYQQALGQGPEFLTYFQNEAQLDKSGLPSDRFFAERPEGSVSTLKIQRTQQEDSAVYLCASSLGRGRANYGYTFGSGTRLTVV.

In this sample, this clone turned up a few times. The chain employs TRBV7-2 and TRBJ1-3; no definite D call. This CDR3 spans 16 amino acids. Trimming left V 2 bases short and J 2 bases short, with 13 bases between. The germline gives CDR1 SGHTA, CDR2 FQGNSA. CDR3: CASSLLQASTGNTIYF. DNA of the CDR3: TGTGCCAGCAGCTTATTGCAGGCCTCGACTGGAAACACCATATATTTT.